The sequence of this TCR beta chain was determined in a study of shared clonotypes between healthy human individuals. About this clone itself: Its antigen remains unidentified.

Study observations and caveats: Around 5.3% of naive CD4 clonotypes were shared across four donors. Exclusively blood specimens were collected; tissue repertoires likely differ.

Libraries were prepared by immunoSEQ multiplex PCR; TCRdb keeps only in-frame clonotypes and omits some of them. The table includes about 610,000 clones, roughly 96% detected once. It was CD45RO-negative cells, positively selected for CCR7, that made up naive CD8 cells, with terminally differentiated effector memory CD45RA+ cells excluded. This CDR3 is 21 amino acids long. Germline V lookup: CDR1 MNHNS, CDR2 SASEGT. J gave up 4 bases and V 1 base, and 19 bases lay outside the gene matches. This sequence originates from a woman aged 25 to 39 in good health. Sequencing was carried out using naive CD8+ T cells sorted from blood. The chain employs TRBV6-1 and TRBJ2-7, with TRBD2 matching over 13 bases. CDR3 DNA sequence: TGTGCCAGCAGTGAAGTTAAGGGGGGACTAGCGGGACTAGGGGAAGATTACGAGCAGTACTTC. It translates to CASSEVKGGLAGLGEDYEQYF.